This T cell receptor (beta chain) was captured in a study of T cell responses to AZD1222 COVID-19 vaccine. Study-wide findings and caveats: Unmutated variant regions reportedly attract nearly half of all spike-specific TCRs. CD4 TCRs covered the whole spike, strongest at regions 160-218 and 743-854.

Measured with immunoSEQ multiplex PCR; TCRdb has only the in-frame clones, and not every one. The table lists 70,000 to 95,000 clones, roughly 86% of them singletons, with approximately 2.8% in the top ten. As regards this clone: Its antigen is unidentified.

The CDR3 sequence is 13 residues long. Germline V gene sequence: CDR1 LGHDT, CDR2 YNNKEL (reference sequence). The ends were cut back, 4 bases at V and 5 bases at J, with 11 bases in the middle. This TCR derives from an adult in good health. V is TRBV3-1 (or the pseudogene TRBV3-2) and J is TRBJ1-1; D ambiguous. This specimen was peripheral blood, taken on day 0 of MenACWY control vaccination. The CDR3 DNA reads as TGTGCCAGCAGCCTAACCGCGAGGACTGAAGCTTTCTTT. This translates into CASSLTARTEAFF.